This TCR beta chain was obtained from a study of blood T cell repertoires in COVID-19. Data came from immunoSEQ multiplex PCR; TCRdb stores just in-frame clones and leaves some out. Here the sample spans 20,000 or so clones, about 90% being singletons. The CDR3 runs to 13 residues. Germline V gene data show CDR1 as MDHEN and CDR2 as SYDVKM. V lost 6 bases, J lost 4 bases, and 7 bases lay in between. V and J are TRBV28 and TRBJ2-6; D unclear. Source material: peripheral blood. The sequence came from a human donor in a cohort sampled during active COVID-19. The CDR3 coding sequence is TGTGCCAGCAGGCCCCAGGGGGCCAACGTCCTGACTTTC. Protein sequence: CASRPQGANVLTF.